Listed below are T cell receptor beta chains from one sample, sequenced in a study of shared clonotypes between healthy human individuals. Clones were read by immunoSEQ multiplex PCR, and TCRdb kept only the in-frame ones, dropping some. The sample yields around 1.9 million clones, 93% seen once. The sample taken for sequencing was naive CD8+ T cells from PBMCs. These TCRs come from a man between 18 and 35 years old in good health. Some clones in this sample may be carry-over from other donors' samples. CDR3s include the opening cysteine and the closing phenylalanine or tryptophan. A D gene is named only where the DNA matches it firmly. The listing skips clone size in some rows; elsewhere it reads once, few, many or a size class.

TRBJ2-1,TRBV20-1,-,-,CSAFYNEQFF,TGCAGTGCTTTTTACAATGAGCAGTTCTTC
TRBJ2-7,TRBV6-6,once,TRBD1,CASSGGTGVEEQYF,TGTGCCAGCAGTGGGGGGACAGGGGTTGAAGAGCAGTACTTC
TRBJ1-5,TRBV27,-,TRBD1,CASRPTGSNQPQHF,TGTGCCAGCAGGCCGACAGGGAGCAATCAGCCCCAGCATTTT
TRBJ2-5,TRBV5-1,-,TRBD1,CASSSPSETGVRETQYF,TGCGCCAGCAGCTCACCTAGTGAAACAGGGGTGAGGGAGACCCAGTACTTC
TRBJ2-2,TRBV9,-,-,CASSVGAGGRTGELFF,TGTGCCAGCAGCGTAGGGGCAGGGGGGCGCACCGGGGAGCTGTTTTTT
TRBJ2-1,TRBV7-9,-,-,CASSLGLHYNEQFF,TGTGCCAGCAGCTTGGGACTTCACTACAATGAGCAGTTCTTC
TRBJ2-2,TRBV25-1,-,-,CASSETGRGTGELFF,TGTGCCAGCAGTGAAACAGGACGGGGCACCGGGGAGCTGTTTTTT
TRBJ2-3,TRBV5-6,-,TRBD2,CASSAGGLAGRDTQYF,TGTGCCAGCAGCGCCGGGGGGCTAGCGGGGAGGGATACGCAGTATTTT
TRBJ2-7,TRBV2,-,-,CASSDERLSYEQYF,TGTGCCAGCAGTGATGAGAGATTAAGTTACGAGCAGTACTTC
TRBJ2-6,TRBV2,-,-,CASNRDSGANVLTF,TGTGCCAGCAATAGGGACTCTGGGGCCAACGTCCTGACTTTC
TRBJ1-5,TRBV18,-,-,CASSPDVGTPNQPQHF,TGTGCCAGCTCACCTGACGTCGGGACCCCAAATCAGCCCCAGCATTTT
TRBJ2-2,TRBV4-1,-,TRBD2,CASSQRLAGENTGELFF,TGCGCCAGCAGCCAACGACTAGCGGGAGAGAACACCGGGGAGCTGTTTTTT
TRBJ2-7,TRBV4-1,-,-,CASSQVPQGDEQYF,TGCGCCAGCAGCCAAGTCCCACAGGGAGACGAGCAGTACTTC
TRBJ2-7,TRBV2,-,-,CASSGDYRGEQYF,TGTGCCAGCAGTGGGGACTACAGGGGCGAGCAGTACTTC
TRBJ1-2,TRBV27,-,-,CASSLSSSYGYTF,TGTGCCAGCAGTTTATCGAGCAGCTATGGCTACACCTTC
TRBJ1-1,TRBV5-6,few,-,CASSFTENTEAFF,TGTGCCAGCAGCTTTACAGAGAACACTGAAGCTTTCTTT
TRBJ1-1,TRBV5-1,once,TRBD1,CASSQSNPGQGGEAFF,TGCGCCAGCAGCCAATCCAACCCGGGACAGGGTGGTGAAGCTTTCTTT
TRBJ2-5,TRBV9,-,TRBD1,CASSASRGTPGETQYF,TGTGCCAGCAGCGCAAGCAGGGGGACCCCCGGGGAGACCCAGTACTTC
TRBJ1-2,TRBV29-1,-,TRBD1,CSSTQGAPRYGYTF,TGCAGCTCCACACAGGGGGCGCCCCGGTATGGCTACACCTTC
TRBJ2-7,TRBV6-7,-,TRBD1,CASSVRDRAGQYF,TGTGCCAGCAGCGTACGCGACAGGGCTGGGCAGTACTTC
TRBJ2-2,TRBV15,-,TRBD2,CATRASGNTGELFF,TGTGCCACCAGGGCTAGCGGGAACACCGGGGAGCTGTTTTTT
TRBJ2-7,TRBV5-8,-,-,CASSLEGLSYEQYF,TGTGCCAGCAGCTTGGAAGGGCTCTCCTACGAGCAGTACTTC
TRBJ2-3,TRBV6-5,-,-,CASSYNLGPTDTQYF,TGTGCCAGCAGTTACAATCTGGGACCCACAGATACGCAGTATTTT
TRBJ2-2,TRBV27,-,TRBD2,CASSLTSLGTGELFF,TGTGCCAGCAGTTTGACTAGCCTGGGCACCGGGGAGCTGTTTTTT
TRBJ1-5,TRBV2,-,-,CASSSIRRAQIISQHF,TGTGCCAGCAGTTCGATTCGACGGGCTCAAATCATTTCCCAGCATTTT
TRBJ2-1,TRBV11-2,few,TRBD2,CASSTYKREGQSWNEQFF,TGTGCCAGCAGCACATACAAGCGGGAGGGCCAGTCTTGGAATGAGCAGTTCTTC
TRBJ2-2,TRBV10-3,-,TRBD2,CAISEWRTRGTGELFF,TGTGCCATCAGTGAGTGGAGGACTAGGGGCACCGGGGAGCTGTTTTTT
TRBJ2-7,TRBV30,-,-,CAWRDPGDYEQYF,TGTGCCTGGAGAGACCCAGGCGACTACGAGCAGTACTTC